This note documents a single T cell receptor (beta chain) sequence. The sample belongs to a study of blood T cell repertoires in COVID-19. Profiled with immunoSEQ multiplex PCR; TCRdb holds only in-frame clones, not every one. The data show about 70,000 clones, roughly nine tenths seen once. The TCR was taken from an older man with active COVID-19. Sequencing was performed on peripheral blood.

The CDR3 loop reads CASSLGAPSYNEQFF. Here the CDR3 DNA reads TGCGCCAGCAGCCTGGGGGCCCCCTCCTACAATGAGCAGTTCTTC. The rearrangement links TRBV5-1 to TRBJ2-1, with D possibly matching TRBD1 (6 bases). CDR3 length equals 15 residues. Germline V gives CDR1 SGHRS, CDR2 YFSETQ. V was pared by 4 bases and J by 0 bases, with 11 bases between.